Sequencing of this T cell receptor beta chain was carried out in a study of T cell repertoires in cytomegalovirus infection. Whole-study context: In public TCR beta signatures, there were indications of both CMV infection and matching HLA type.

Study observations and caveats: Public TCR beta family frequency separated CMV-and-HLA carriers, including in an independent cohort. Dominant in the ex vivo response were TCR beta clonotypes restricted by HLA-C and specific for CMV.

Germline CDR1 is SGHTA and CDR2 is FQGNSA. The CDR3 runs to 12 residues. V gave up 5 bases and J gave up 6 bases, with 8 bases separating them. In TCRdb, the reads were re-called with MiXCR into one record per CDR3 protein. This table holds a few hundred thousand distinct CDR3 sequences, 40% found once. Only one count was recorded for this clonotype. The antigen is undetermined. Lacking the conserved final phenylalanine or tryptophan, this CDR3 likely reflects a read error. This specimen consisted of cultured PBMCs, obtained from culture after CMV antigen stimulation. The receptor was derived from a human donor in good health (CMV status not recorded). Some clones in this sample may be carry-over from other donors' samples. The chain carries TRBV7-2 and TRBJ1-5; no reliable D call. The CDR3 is CASSGNGQPQHL. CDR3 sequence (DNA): TGTGCCAGCAGCGGGAACGGTCAGCCCCAGCATCTT.